Below are 9 T cell receptor beta chains sequenced from a single sample in a study of CD8+CD57+ T cells in acquired aplastic anemia. Selection for sequencing was limited to patients who had shown CD8+CD57+ cell expansion by flow cytometry. CDR3 and TCR beta VDJ profiling relied on genomic DNA as the template. TCRdb used MiXCR to reprocess the reads, holding one entry per CDR3 protein. The data show 250,000 or so distinct CDR3 sequences, with 45% to 50% seen just once and approximately 7.8% held by the top ten. The sample taken for sequencing was sorted CD4+, CD8+, or CD8+CD57+ T cells (not recorded which) from PBMCs. All receptors come from a human donor with aplastic anemia.

The chain links TRBV2 to TRBJ2-7; 7 bases are a match to TRBD1. The length of the CDR3 is 13 residues. The germline gives CDR1 SNHLY, CDR2 FYNNEI. The junction had 6 bases not matched to a gene; V was cut back by 7 bases and J by 3 bases. DNA for the CDR3: TGTGCCAGCAATAAGGACAGGATCTACGAGCAGTACTTC. The encoded protein is CASNKDRIYEQYF.

The table lists this clonotype with a few counts. At one end, the junction sequence differs from germline, possibly due to a read error. The chain has TRBV7-9 and TRBJ1-1; D remains ambiguous. CDR1 is SEHNR, CDR2 FQNEAQ, per germline (reference sequence). The CDR3 is 14 amino acids. CDR3 nucleotide sequence: TGCGCCAGCAGCCAAGAGGAACCGGCGACGCAGGCTTTCTTT. Translation gives CASSQEEPATQAFF. The full variable domain, rest sourced from reference TRBV7-9 and TRBJ1-1, is DTGVSQNPRHKITKRGQNVTFRCDPISEHNRLYWYRQTLGQGPEFLTYFQNEAQLEKSRLLSDRFSAERPKGSFSTLEIQRTEQGDSAMYLCASSQEEPATQAFFGQGTRLTVV.

As to this clonotype: The junction departs from the called germline gene at one end, perhaps through a read error. The V and J genes are TRBV5-4 and TRBJ2-7; D gene ambiguous. Germline CDR1 is SGHNT and CDR2 is YYREEE (reference sequence). This CDR3 contains 14 residues. The CDR3 is CASSLERSSYGQYF. DNA of the CDR3: TGTGCCAGCAGCTTGGAGCGAAGCTCCTACGGGCAGTACTTC.

This clonotype was recorded at least ten times. The rearrangement uses TRBV9 and TRBJ1-2; 9 bases map to TRBD1. This CDR3 is built from 10 residues. Germline V gene sequence: CDR1 SGDLS, CDR2 YYNGEE. Trimming took 3 bases from V and 14 from J; bases not matched to a gene: 2. Here the CDR3 reads CASSEDRGTF. Written as DNA, the CDR3 is TGTGCCAGCAGCGAGGACAGGGGAACCTTC. Variable domain in full (rest from reference TRBV9 and TRBJ1-2): DSGVTQTPKHLITATGQRVTLRCSPRSGDLSVYWYQQSLDQGLQFLIQYYNGEERAKGNILERFSAQQFPDLHSELNLSSLELGDSALYFCASSEDRGTFGSGTRLTVV.

The table lists this clonotype with many counts. The rearrangement uses TRBV9 and TRBJ2-7; D uncertain. The ends were cut back, 0 bases at V and 0 bases at J, with 7 bases in the middle. The CDR3 sequence is 14 residues long. Looked up from germline, CDR1 is SGDLS and CDR2 is YYNGEE. CDR3 amino acids: CASSVGQFSYEQYF. DNA for the CDR3: TGTGCCAGCAGCGTAGGGCAGTTCTCCTACGAGCAGTACTTC. Combining the CDR3 with reference TRBV9 and TRBJ2-7 gives the whole variable domain DSGVTQTPKHLITATGQRVTLRCSPRSGDLSVYWYQQSLDQGLQFLIQYYNGEERAKGNILERFSAQQFPDLHSELNLSSLELGDSALYFCASSVGQFSYEQYFGPGTRLTVT.

Worth noting for this clonotype: A much larger clonotype is one base distant, so this may be a read error. A read error is likely, as this CDR3 ends without the conserved phenylalanine or tryptophan. The chain recombines TRBV5-4 with TRBJ2-5; TRBD1 agrees at 8 bases. This CDR3 is built from 14 residues. CDR1 is SGHNT, CDR2 YYREEE, per germline (reference sequence). V was clipped by 1 base and J by 5 bases; unmatched bases: 4. This chain's CDR3 is CASSLSDRVETQYL. The CDR3 DNA follows: TGTGCCAGCAGCTTGTCGGACAGGGTTGAGACCCAGTACCTC.

About this clonotype itself: Mismatch with germline at one junction end may stem from a read error. The chain links TRBV12-3 or TRBV12-4 to TRBJ2-7, with 11 bases matching TRBD2. The CDR3 has 18 amino acids. The CDR3 region has the DNA TGTGTCAGCAGTTCCCAGGCTAGCGGGAGGTTAGTATACCGCGAGCAGTACTTC. Its protein is CVSSSQASGRLVYREQYF.

This clonotype was counted between two and nine times. It may be a read error: a sequence one base away is much more abundant. The J gene is TRBJ1-2, the V gene TRBV19; TRBD1 matches 7 bases. Germline CDR1 is LNHDA and CDR2 is SQIVND (reference sequence). The trim removed 7 bases at V and 6 bases at J, leaving 8 bases unmatched. The CDR3 contains 13 residues. The CDR3 is CASKETGNHGYTF. DNA of the CDR3: TGTGCCAGTAAAGAGACAGGGAACCATGGCTACACCTTC.

This chain connects TRBV7-8 to TRBJ1-1; D unresolved. The V gene's germline CDR1 is SGHVS and CDR2 FQNEAQ. CDR3 length: 14 amino acids. The V and J ends lost 1 base and 0 bases respectively, with 6 bases between them. CDR3 loop: CASSLVGLNTEAFF. The CDR3 DNA reads TGTGCCAGCAGCTTAGTCGGGCTGAACACTGAAGCTTTCTTT.